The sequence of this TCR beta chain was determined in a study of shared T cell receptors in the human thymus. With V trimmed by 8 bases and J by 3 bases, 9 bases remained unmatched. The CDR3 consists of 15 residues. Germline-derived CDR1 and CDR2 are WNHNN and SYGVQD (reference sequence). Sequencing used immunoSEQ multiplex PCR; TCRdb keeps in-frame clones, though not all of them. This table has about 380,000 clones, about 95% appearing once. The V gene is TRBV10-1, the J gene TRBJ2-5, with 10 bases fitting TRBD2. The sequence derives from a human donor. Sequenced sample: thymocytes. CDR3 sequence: CASSRTSGLKETQYF. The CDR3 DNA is TGCGCCAGCTCGAGGACTAGCGGTCTTAAAGAGACCCAGTACTTC.